These T cell receptor beta chains were read from a single sample in a study of shared clonotypes between healthy human individuals. Sequencing was performed with immunoSEQ multiplex PCR; in TCRdb, only in-frame clones are kept and a portion is missing. The sample has roughly 2,500,000 clones, over 85% seen once. The sequencing sample was made of naive CD4+ T cells from PBMCs. Receptors originate from a man aged 18 to 29 in good health. Some clones in this sample may be carry-over from other donors' samples. The CDR3 runs from the conserved cysteine through the conserved F or W. The order of the fields is clone size, D gene, V gene, J gene, CDR3 DNA, CDR3 protein. D genes are given only for firm matches. Clone size is given for some rows only: seen once, a few or many times, or a class if the clone is expanded.

.,.,TRBV27,TRBJ2-3,TGTGCCAGCACTCGGTTTCTAGGGGCGAGGGCAGATACGCAGTATTTT,CASTRFLGARADTQYF
.,.,TRBV13,TRBJ1-6,TGTGCCAGCAGACTAAAAGGGGAGGAAAAGTGGACACCCCTCCACTTT,CASRLKGEEKWTPLHF
.,TRBD1,TRBV5-4,TRBJ1-2,TGTGCCAGCAGCGACGGGACAGCGATTCTAGCTAACTATGGCTACACCTTC,CASSDGTAILANYGYTF
.,.,TRBV7-3,TRBJ1-1,TGTGCCAGCAGCTCTCGGTGGGGGACTGAAGCTTTCTTT,CASSSRWGTEAFF
.,.,TRBV9,TRBJ1-2,TGTGCCAGCAGCGTAGCCCCGAGCGGTGGCTACACCTTC,CASSVAPSGGYTF
.,.,TRBV18,TRBJ2-6,TGTGCCAGCTCTCCCCAAGGCTCTGGGGCCAACGTCCTGACTTTC,CASSPQGSGANVLTF
.,.,TRBV2,TRBJ2-7,TGTGCCAGCAGTGAAACCGGCCACAGGTTCGAGCAGTACTTC,CASSETGHRFEQYF
.,TRBD1,TRBV7-2,TRBJ1-2,TGTGCCAGCAGCTTAGCGGGACAGGGAATAGGGGGCTACACCTTC,CASSLAGQGIGGYTF
.,.,TRBV5-1,TRBJ2-5,TGCGCCAGCAGCTTCACAACAGGGAGTGCCCAAGAGACCCAGTACTTC,CASSFTTGSAQETQYF
.,.,TRBV10-2,TRBJ2-1,TGCGCCAGCAGTGAGCCTGACCGGAGCAATGAGCAGTTCTTC,CASSEPDRSNEQFF
.,.,TRBV7-8,TRBJ1-2,TGTGCCAGCAGCTTTACGACAGATCCTGGCTACACCTTC,CASSFTTDPGYTF
.,.,TRBV4-1,TRBJ2-5,TGCGCCAGCAGCCAAGGAAGAATTGCAGGGTTAGGGGAGACCCAGTACTTC,CASSQGRIAGLGETQYF
.,.,TRBV7-8,TRBJ2-2,TGTGCCAGCAGCTCACAGGGCCTAACGAACACCGGGGAGCTGTTTTTT,CASSSQGLTNTGELFF
.,.,TRBV5-1,TRBJ2-3,TGCGCCAGCAGGAGTAGGTCGAGCACAGATACGCAGTATTTT,CASRSRSSTDTQYF
.,.,TRBV27,TRBJ1-5,TGTGCCAGCAGTTTGGTCGGGGACCAGCCCCAGCATTTT,CASSLVGDQPQHF
.,.,TRBV6-5,TRBJ1-2,TGTGCCAGCAGTTACTCCTCGGGGCCCTCGGGCTACACCTTC,CASSYSSGPSGYTF
.,TRBD2,TRBV14,TRBJ2-1,TGTGCCAGCAGCTCACGAACCGGGACTAGCCTATACAATGAGCAGTTCTTC,CASSSRTGTSLYNEQFF
.,.,TRBV9,TRBJ2-2,TGTGCCAGCAGCATGAGATGGCGGGACACCGGGGAGCTGTTTTTT,CASSMRWRDTGELFF
.,.,TRBV4-2,TRBJ2-2,TGTGCCAGCGGATCGGCTAACACCGGGGAGCTGTTTTTT,CASGSANTGELFF
.,TRBD1,TRBV19,TRBJ1-5,TGTGCCAGTACCCATACAGGGGGACCTCAGCCCCAGCATTTT,CASTHTGGPQPQHF
.,TRBD1,TRBV5-1,TRBJ1-3,TGCGCCAGCAGCTCACAGGGGGCGCCTGGAGGAAACACCATATATTTT,CASSSQGAPGGNTIYF
.,TRBD1,TRBV5-1,TRBJ2-5,TGCGCCAGCAGCTTACATGGACAGGGGGAGACCCAGTACTTC,CASSLHGQGETQYF
.,.,TRBV28,TRBJ1-2,TGTGCCAGCAGTTTGGTCCCACAAGCCCGGGGCTACACCTTC,CASSLVPQARGYTF
.,TRBD2,TRBV29-1,TRBJ2-2,TGCAGCGTTGAATTCCCGGGGAGGGCGACCGGGGAGCTGTTTTTT,CSVEFPGRATGELFF
.,TRBD1,TRBV7-2,TRBJ1-2,TGTGCCAGCAGCGGCAGGACAGGGGATAACTATGGCTACACCTTC,CASSGRTGDNYGYTF
.,.,TRBV11-2,TRBJ2-7,TGTGCCAGCAGCTTAGTCGGGTTGTACGAGCAGTACTTC,CASSLVGLYEQYF
once,.,TRBV7-2,TRBJ2-2,TGTGCCAGCAGCTTAAGGCGGGGTCCGGACACCGGGGAGCTGTTTTTT,CASSLRRGPDTGELFF
few,.,TRBV5-1,TRBJ1-2,TGCGCCAGCAGCTTGGCTACGGTAGCTAACTATGGCTACACCTTC,CASSLATVANYGYTF
.,.,TRBV7-9,TRBJ2-5,TGTGCCAGCAGCTTAGGAGGTCTCCAGGAGACCCAGTACTTC,CASSLGGLQETQYF
.,TRBD2,TRBV30,TRBJ2-1,TGTGCCTGGAGTGTACGGTCTAGCGGGAGGGCCATGTCCGGTGAGCAGTTCTTC,CAWSVRSSGRAMSGEQFF
.,TRBD2,TRBV27,TRBJ2-5,TGTGCCAGCAGTTTATCATTGGCTAGCGGGAGGTTAGCGGAGACCCAGTACTTC,CASSLSLASGRLAETQYF
.,.,TRBV6-6,TRBJ2-3,TGTGCCAGTACAGAGAGACGAGATACGCAGTATTTT,CASTERRDTQYF
.,.,TRBV30,TRBJ1-4,TGTGCCTGGAGTCGTGCCGGGGAAAAACTGTTTTTT,CAWSRAGEKLFF
once,.,TRBV28,TRBJ2-1,TGTGCCAGCAGCTTAACCCCCGTGGGGGCGGCGGTAGGCAATGAGCAGTTCTTC,CASSLTPVGAAVGNEQFF
.,TRBD2,TRBV28,TRBJ2-7,TGTGCCAGCAGTTTAACCCTAGCGGGAGGGGGCTACGAGCAGTACTTC,CASSLTLAGGGYEQYF
.,TRBD2,TRBV18,TRBJ2-3,TGTGCCAGCTCACCGAGGGCTAGCGGGACCTCAGATACGCAGTATTTT,CASSPRASGTSDTQYF
.,TRBD1,TRBV18,TRBJ2-7,TGTGCCAGCTCACCTAACAGGGGGCCCTACGAGCAGTACTTC,CASSPNRGPYEQYF
.,.,TRBV15,TRBJ2-3,TGTGCCACCAGCAGAATCGCTACATTTGAGGGGGATACGCAGTATTTT,CATSRIATFEGDTQYF
.,TRBD1,TRBV7-2,TRBJ2-7,TGTGCCAGCAGCCCGAACGGACAGGGCCCCTTATTCGAGCAGTACTTC,CASSPNGQGPLFEQYF
few,.,TRBV30,TRBJ1-5,TGTGCCTGGAGTATCGGGGGGAGCAATCAGCCCCAGCATTTT,CAWSIGGSNQPQHF
.,.,TRBV27,TRBJ2-7,TGTGCCAGCAGTTTATCAGGGCGTTTAAGTCGACCTGGGAAATACGAGCAGTACTTC,CASSLSGRLSRPGKYEQYF
.,.,TRBV7-9,TRBJ1-2,TGTGCCAGCAGCCTAGAAAACTATGGCTACACCTTC,CASSLENYGYTF